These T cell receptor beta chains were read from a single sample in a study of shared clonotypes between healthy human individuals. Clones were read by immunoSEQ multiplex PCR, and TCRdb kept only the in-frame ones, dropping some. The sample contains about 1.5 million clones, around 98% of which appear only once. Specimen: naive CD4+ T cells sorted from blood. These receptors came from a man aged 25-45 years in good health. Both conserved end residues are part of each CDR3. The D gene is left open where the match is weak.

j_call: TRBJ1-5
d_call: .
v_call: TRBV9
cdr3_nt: TGTGCCAGCAGCCCCGAAAGTGAGAATCAGCCCCAGCATTTT
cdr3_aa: CASSPESENQPQHF

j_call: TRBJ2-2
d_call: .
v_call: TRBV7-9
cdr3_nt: TGTGCCAGCAGCTCCTTCAGGGAGGCGGGCGGGGAGCTGTTTTTT
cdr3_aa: CASSSFREAGGELFF

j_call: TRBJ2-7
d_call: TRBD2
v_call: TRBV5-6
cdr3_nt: TGTGCCAGCAGCTTATGGACTAGCGGCAGCTCCTACGAGCAGTACTTC
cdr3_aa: CASSLWTSGSSYEQYF

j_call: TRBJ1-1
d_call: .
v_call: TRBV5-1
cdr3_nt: TGCGCCAGCAGCTTGGAGAGGACTGAAGCTTTCTTT
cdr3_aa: CASSLERTEAFF

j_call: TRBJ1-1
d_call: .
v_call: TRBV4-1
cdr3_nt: TGCGCCAGCAGCCGGCTTCGGGGGAGTACTGAAGCTTTCTTT
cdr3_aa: CASSRLRGSTEAFF

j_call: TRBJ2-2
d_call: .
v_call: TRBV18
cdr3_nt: TGTGCCAGCTCACCTCTCCAGGCCCTAGGGGAGCTGTTTTTT
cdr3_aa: CASSPLQALGELFF

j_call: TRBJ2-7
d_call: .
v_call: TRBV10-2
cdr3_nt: TGCGCCAGCAGTGCGGGGGTTACCTCCTACGAGCAGTACTTC
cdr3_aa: CASSAGVTSYEQYF

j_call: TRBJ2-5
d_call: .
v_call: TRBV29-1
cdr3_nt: TGCAGCGTTGCCCGGAGCCAAGAGACCCAGTACTTC
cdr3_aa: CSVARSQETQYF

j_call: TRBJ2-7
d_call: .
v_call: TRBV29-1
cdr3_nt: TGCAGCGTTTATGAGAGTAGGGGCCCCTACGAGCAGTACTTC
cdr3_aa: CSVYESRGPYEQYF

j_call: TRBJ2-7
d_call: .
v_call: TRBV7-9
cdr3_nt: TGTGCCAGCAGCTTAGGTGGCAGGGTGGGACCTTACTCCTACGAGCAGTACTTC
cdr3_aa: CASSLGGRVGPYSYEQYF

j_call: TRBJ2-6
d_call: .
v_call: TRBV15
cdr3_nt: TGTGCCACCAGCAGAGATGCTGGGGCCAACGTCCTGACTTTC
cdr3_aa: CATSRDAGANVLTF